The rows below give T cell receptor beta chains drawn from one sample of a study of shared clonotypes between healthy human individuals. Assay: immunoSEQ multiplex PCR; the TCRdb copy retains only in-frame clones and omits some. Here the sample spans about 2 million clones, 85% to 95% being singletons. The sample taken for sequencing was naive CD8+ T cells sorted from blood. All receptors come from a man aged 18 to 35 in good health. Both conserved end residues are part of each CDR3. The D gene is left open where the match is weak. Clone size appears in some rows only: once, few, many, or a class for an expanded clone.

D gene | clone size | J gene | CDR3 length | V gene | CDR3 protein | CDR3 DNA
NA | NA | TRBJ2-7 | 13 | TRBV7-9 | CASGEPLSYEQYF | TGTGCCAGCGGGGAGCCCCTATCCTACGAGCAGTACTTC
TRBD2 | NA | TRBJ2-1 | 16 | TRBV6-5 | CASSYSTSGTYNEQFF | TGTGCCAGCAGTTACTCCACGAGCGGGACCTACAATGAGCAGTTCTTC
NA | NA | TRBJ1-5 | 15 | TRBV7-9 | CASSLAGSVNQPQHF | TGTGCCAGCAGCTTAGCTGGCAGCGTCAATCAGCCCCAGCATTTT
NA | NA | TRBJ1-2 | 14 | TRBV5-4 | CASSSPGADYGYTF | TGTGCCAGCAGCTCCCCCGGGGCCGACTATGGCTACACCTTC
NA | NA | TRBJ2-3 | 14 | TRBV4-1 | CASSHEVSTDTQYF | TGCGCCAGCAGTCACGAGGTCAGCACAGATACGCAGTATTTT
TRBD1 | NA | TRBJ2-1 | 16 | TRBV11-2 | CASRDRGDHFYNEQFF | TGTGCCAGCAGGGACAGGGGCGATCATTTCTACAATGAGCAGTTCTTC
TRBD2 | NA | TRBJ2-7 | 12 | TRBV7-6 | CASSPGLAPLYF | TGTGCCAGCAGCCCGGGACTAGCGCCGTTGTACTTC
TRBD2 | NA | TRBJ2-3 | 20 | TRBV7-8 | CASSSALVGQRDNPTDTQYF | TGTGCCAGCAGCTCCGCCCTGGTGGGGCAGCGGGATAACCCCACAGATACGCAGTATTTT
NA | NA | TRBJ1-6 | 16 | TRBV19 | CASRTDSSSYNSPLHF | TGTGCCAGTAGGACAGACTCAAGCTCCTATAATTCACCCCTCCACTTT
TRBD2 | NA | TRBJ2-3 | 17 | TRBV7-9 | CASSAALERGTTDTQYF | TGTGCCAGCAGCGCAGCACTGGAGCGGGGGACCACAGATACGCAGTATTTT
NA | NA | TRBJ1-2 | 16 | TRBV19 | CASSTLTGQDNYGYTF | TGTGCCAGTAGTACTCTAACAGGGCAGGATAACTATGGCTACACCTTC
TRBD2 | once | TRBJ2-5 | 16 | TRBV4-1 | CASSPPAVAGPETQYF | TGCGCCAGCAGCCCCCCGGCAGTAGCGGGACCCGAGACCCAGTACTTC
TRBD1 | NA | TRBJ1-2 | 15 | TRBV13 | CASSGEGQGNYGYTF | TGTGCCAGCAGCGGAGAGGGACAGGGAAACTATGGCTACACCTTC
NA | once | TRBJ2-3 | 15 | TRBV11-2 | CASSLIAPRGDTQYF | TGTGCCAGCAGCCTTATAGCCCCGAGAGGAGATACGCAGTATTTT
NA | NA | TRBJ1-2 | 16 | TRBV2 | CASSEDPREASDGYTF | TGTGCCAGCAGTGAAGATCCCAGGGAAGCCTCGGATGGCTACACCTTC
NA | NA | TRBJ2-7 | 12 | TRBV7-6 | CASSYHSYEQYF | TGTGCCAGCAGCTACCACTCGTACGAGCAGTACTTC
NA | once | TRBJ1-2 | 14 | TRBV14 | CASSQHGEFYGYTF | TGTGCCAGCAGTCAGCACGGGGAATTCTATGGCTACACCTTC
NA | NA | TRBJ1-5 | 11 | TRBV27 | CASRLNQPQHF | TGTGCCAGCAGGCTCAATCAGCCCCAGCATTTT
NA | NA | TRBJ2-7 | 15 | TRBV7-9 | CASSLPQGESYEQYF | TGTGCCAGCAGCTTACCACAGGGAGAGTCCTACGAGCAGTACTTC
NA | NA | TRBJ1-2 | 14 | TRBV5-4 | CASSDQQGHYGYTF | TGTGCCAGCAGCGACCAACAGGGCCACTATGGCTACACCTTC
NA | NA | TRBJ2-5 | 17 | TRBV11-2 | CASRKGRGGGARETQYF | TGTGCCAGCAGAAAAGGCAGAGGTGGGGGCGCGAGGGAGACCCAGTACTTC
NA | once | TRBJ2-3 | 13 | TRBV27 | CASSLLQGDTQYF | TGTGCCAGCAGTTTATTACAGGGAGATACGCAGTATTTT
NA | NA | TRBJ2-2 | 17 | TRBV6-1 | CASSVFFSGGGGGELFF | TGTGCCAGCAGTGTTTTTTTTAGCGGTGGAGGAGGCGGGGAGCTGTTTTTT
TRBD1 | NA | TRBJ2-7 | 16 | TRBV7-9 | CASSLAQGAYPYEQYF | TGTGCCAGCAGCTTAGCCCAGGGGGCTTACCCCTACGAGCAGTACTTC
NA | NA | TRBJ2-7 | 15 | TRBV4-3 | CASSQEYPSSYEQYF | TGCGCCAGCAGCCAAGAATACCCTAGCTCCTACGAGCAGTACTTC
NA | once | TRBJ2-1 | 15 | TRBV6-1 | CASSEGAYFFNEQFF | TGTGCCAGCAGTGAAGGGGCGTATTTCTTCAATGAGCAGTTCTTC
TRBD2 | NA | TRBJ2-5 | 18 | TRBV2 | CASSDPHRERGGQETQYF | TGTGCCAGCAGTGATCCTCATAGAGAGCGGGGGGGCCAAGAGACCCAGTACTTC
TRBD2 | NA | TRBJ2-7 | 15 | TRBV4-1 | CASSQGPLAGAEQYF | TGCGCCAGCAGCCAAGGTCCACTAGCGGGCGCCGAGCAGTACTTC
TRBD2 | NA | TRBJ2-1 | 13 | TRBV6-5 | CASSPGGNNEQFF | TGTGCCAGCAGTCCGGGGGGGAACAATGAGCAGTTCTTC
TRBD2 | NA | TRBJ2-3 | 15 | TRBV4-3 | CASSDGLADTDTQYF | TGCGCCAGCAGCGATGGACTAGCGGACACAGATACGCAGTATTTT
NA | NA | TRBJ1-1 | 14 | TRBV4-3 | CASSRGTLNTEAFF | TGCGCCAGCAGCCGGGGCACCTTGAACACTGAAGCTTTCTTT
NA | NA | TRBJ1-6 | 12 | TRBV6-1 | CASTPGGVPLHF | TGTGCCAGCACCCCTGGGGGAGTTCCCCTCCACTTT
NA | NA | TRBJ2-5 | 14 | TRBV28 | CASSFLEGKETQYF | TGTGCCAGCAGTTTTCTTGAGGGAAAAGAGACCCAGTACTTC
NA | NA | TRBJ1-1 | 16 | TRBV2 | CASKSGRAGKNTEAFF | TGTGCCAGCAAATCTGGCAGGGCGGGAAAGAACACTGAAGCTTTCTTT
NA | NA | TRBJ2-7 | 15 | TRBV5-1 | CASSLDAGTVYEQYF | TGCGCCAGCAGCTTGGATGCGGGGACAGTCTACGAGCAGTACTTC
NA | NA | TRBJ2-3 | 15 | TRBV5-6 | CASSSPGYGADTQYF | TGTGCCAGCAGCTCCCCGGGATACGGGGCAGATACGCAGTATTTT
NA | NA | TRBJ2-7 | 13 | TRBV12-5 | CASGLGGSYEQYF | TGTGCTAGTGGCTTAGGCGGCTCCTACGAGCAGTACTTC
NA | NA | TRBJ1-5 | 13 | TRBV30 | CAWSVGGTEPQHF | TGTGCCTGGAGTGTAGGAGGGACCGAGCCCCAGCATTTT
NA | NA | TRBJ2-7 | 13 | TRBV7-2 | CASSLVRGSEQYF | TGTGCCAGCAGCTTAGTACGGGGATCCGAGCAGTACTTC
NA | NA | TRBJ2-5 | 13 | TRBV7-6 | CASSLRHQETQYF | TGTGCCAGCAGCTTAAGGCACCAAGAGACCCAGTACTTC
TRBD1 | NA | TRBJ2-3 | 17 | TRBV5-6 | CASSSPGQDFFTDTQYF | TGTGCCAGCAGCTCTCCCGGACAGGATTTTTTCACAGATACGCAGTATTTT
NA | NA | TRBJ2-3 | 16 | TRBV29-1 | CSVEQARGLSTDTQYF | TGCAGCGTTGAACAAGCCCGGGGCCTGTCAACAGATACGCAGTATTTT
NA | NA | TRBJ2-3 | 14 | TRBV4-3 | CASSQDADTDTQYF | TGCGCCAGCAGCCAAGATGCCGACACAGATACGCAGTATTTT
TRBD1 | NA | TRBJ1-2 | 14 | TRBV19 | CASGQGLQDYGYTF | TGTGCCTCGGGACAGGGGTTGCAGGACTATGGCTACACCTTC
NA | once | TRBJ2-1 | 14 | TRBV4-1 | CASSQERPDNEQFF | TGCGCCAGCAGCCAAGAAAGACCCGACAATGAGCAGTTCTTC
NA | NA | TRBJ1-5 | 14 | TRBV4-1 | CASSQLQGVQPQHF | TGCGCCAGCAGCCAATTGCAGGGTGTTCAGCCCCAGCATTTT
NA | NA | TRBJ1-1 | 14 | TRBV19 | CASSGVEGPTEAFF | TGTGCCAGTAGTGGGGTCGAGGGGCCCACTGAAGCTTTCTTT